This T cell receptor (beta chain) was found in a study of T cell repertoires in cytomegalovirus infection. Study background: CMV infection and matching HLA type were both indicated by public TCR beta signatures.

Trimming took 1 base from V and 5 from J, leaving 18 bases between them. Per germline, CDR1 SGHVS and CDR2 FQNEAQ. This CDR3 region has 17 residues. This clonotype was detected ten times or more. The antigen is undetermined. MiXCR, applied by TCRdb to the reads, yields one record per CDR3 protein. The table records approximately 250,000 distinct CDR3 sequences, under 8.5% of them present only once. General study points: Accumulated public TCR beta family frequency recognized individuals carrying CMV together with the relevant HLA. Within the response measured ex vivo, HLA-C-restricted CMV-specific TCR beta clonotypes were dominant.

This TCR was sampled from a human donor in good health (CMV status not recorded). Some clones in this sample may be carry-over from other donors' samples. Sequencing was carried out using PBMCs. The J gene is TRBJ1-5, the V gene TRBV7-8, with D tentatively TRBD1 (5 bases). The CDR3 protein is CASSLEFSRGRDQPQHF. The CDR3 DNA is TGTGCCAGCAGCTTAGAATTCAGTCGGGGGAGGGATCAGCCCCAGCATTTT.